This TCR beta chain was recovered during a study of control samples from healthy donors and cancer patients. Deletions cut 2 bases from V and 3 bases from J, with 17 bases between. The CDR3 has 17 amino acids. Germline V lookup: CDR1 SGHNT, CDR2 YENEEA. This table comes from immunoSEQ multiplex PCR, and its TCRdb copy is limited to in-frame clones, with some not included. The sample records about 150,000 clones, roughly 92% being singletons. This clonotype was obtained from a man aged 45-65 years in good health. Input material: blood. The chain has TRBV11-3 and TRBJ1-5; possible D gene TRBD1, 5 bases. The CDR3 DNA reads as TGTGCCAGCAGCTTATACAGGCCAACCCGCGCCAATCAGCCCCAGCATTTT. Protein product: CASSLYRPTRANQPQHF.